This TCR beta chain was retrieved from a study of post-analysis software for immune sequencing data. This clonotype occurred a few times. Its antigen is unidentified. The V gene's germline CDR1 is SGHTA and CDR2 FQGTGA. V was clipped by 2 bases and J by 5 bases, with 12 bases between them. The CDR3 has 14 amino acids. The authors incorporated unique molecular identifiers into the TCR beta cDNA libraries. There were about 1 to 10 million T cells, and roughly 0.5 million cDNA molecules came from them. TCRdb reprocessed the PCR reads via MiXCR and lists one record per CDR3 protein. The sample yields roughly 800,000 distinct CDR3 sequences, about 53% seen once. Study-wide points: Significantly lower normalized Chao1 diversity was found in patients with multiple sclerosis relative to controls. Patients had higher frequencies than controls of about 5 TRBV segments, including TRBV5-6, TRBV5-1 and TRBV20-1.

The chain couples TRBV7-3 to TRBJ2-5; a weak D match, TRBD1 (6 bases). The source material was blood. This receptor was taken from a girl aged 5 to 17 with multiple sclerosis. CDR3 in amino acids: CASSLSPGAETQYF. The CDR3 bases are TGTGCCAGCAGCTTATCACCAGGGGCGGAGACCCAGTACTTC.